Listed below are T cell receptor beta chains from one sample, sequenced in a study of shared clonotypes between healthy human individuals. The method was immunoSEQ multiplex PCR; TCRdb's version includes in-frame clones alone and lacks a portion of them. Of around 79,000 clones in the sample, about 64% were seen once. Sequenced sample: memory CD8+ T cells sorted from blood. These receptors were obtained from a man aged 25 to 40 in good health. CDR3s include the opening cysteine and the closing phenylalanine or tryptophan. Fields, in order: V gene, clone size, D gene, J gene, CDR3 protein, CDR3 DNA. A D gene is named only where the DNA matches it firmly. Some rows have no size entry. The others give once, few or many, or a class for an expanded clone.

TRBV4-1	NA	NA	TRBJ1-4	CASSQALGPEKLFF	TGCGCCAGCAGCCAAGCGTTGGGGCCAGAAAAACTGTTTTTT
TRBV10-3	NA	TRBD2	TRBJ2-5	CAISPGTRETQYF	TGTGCCATCAGTCCTGGGACTAGGGAGACCCAGTACTTC
TRBV11-1	NA	NA	TRBJ1-1	CASSLTGGGGNTEAFF	TGTGCCAGCAGCTTAACTGGTGGTGGGGGGAACACTGAAGCTTTCTTT
TRBV27	NA	NA	TRBJ1-1	CASSMQMNTEAFF	TGTGCCAGCAGTATGCAGATGAACACTGAAGCTTTCTTT
TRBV7-6	NA	TRBD2	TRBJ2-1	CASSLVPGLADNNEQFF	TGTGCCAGCAGCTTAGTCCCGGGACTAGCGGACAACAATGAGCAGTTCTTC
TRBV13	NA	TRBD1	TRBJ1-1	CASSQGTGSEAFF	TGTGCCAGCAGCCAGGGGACAGGGAGTGAAGCTTTCTTT
TRBV6-4	NA	NA	TRBJ2-1	CASSDGAGQFF	TGTGCCAGCAGTGACGGGGCCGGGCAGTTCTTC
TRBV11-2	NA	NA	TRBJ2-2	CASRVGGELFF	TGTGCCAGCAGAGTTGGCGGGGAGCTGTTTTTT
TRBV5-6	NA	TRBD2	TRBJ2-2	CASSPRGTGELFF	TGTGCCAGCAGCCCGCGGGGGACCGGGGAGCTGTTTTTT
TRBV4-1	few	NA	TRBJ1-1	CASSARGDLPNTEAFF	TGCGCCAGCAGCGCGAGGGGCGACCTCCCGAACACTGAAGCTTTCTTT
TRBV4-2	NA	NA	TRBJ1-1	CASSFGTPTEAFF	TGTGCCAGCAGCTTTGGTACACCCACTGAAGCTTTCTTT
TRBV19	NA	NA	TRBJ2-7	CASSIRPVLSYEQYF	TGTGCCAGTAGTATCAGGCCGGTGCTATCCTACGAGCAGTACTTC
TRBV29-1	NA	TRBD2	TRBJ2-7	CSVGRTSGTNEQYF	TGCAGCGTTGGTAGGACTAGCGGGACTAACGAGCAGTACTTC
TRBV9	NA	NA	TRBJ2-1	CASSVGGGAYNEQFF	TGTGCCAGCAGCGTAGGAGGGGGTGCCTACAATGAGCAGTTCTTC
TRBV7-6	NA	TRBD2	TRBJ2-1	CASLSQGWTSGRYYNEQFF	TGTGCCAGCTTATCACAGGGATGGACTAGCGGGAGGTATTACAATGAGCAGTTCTTC
TRBV6-5	many	TRBD2	TRBJ2-7	CASSPGGSYEQYF	TGTGCCAGCAGTCCGGGGGGCTCCTACGAGCAGTACTTC
TRBV7-3	NA	TRBD2	TRBJ2-7	CASSLSGTSGTYEQYF	TGTGCCAGCAGCCTATCCGGGACTAGCGGGACGTACGAGCAGTACTTC
TRBV18	NA	TRBD1	TRBJ2-5	CASSPRDSSQETQYF	TGTGCCAGCTCACCGAGGGACAGCTCACAAGAGACCCAGTACTTC
TRBV18	NA	NA	TRBJ2-1	CASSPSVSSYNEQFF	TGTGCCAGCTCACCATCTGTAAGCTCCTACAATGAGCAGTTCTTC
TRBV27	NA	TRBD2	TRBJ2-1	CASSGLAGGYNEQFF	TGTGCCAGCAGCGGACTAGCGGGAGGGTACAATGAGCAGTTCTTC
TRBV5-1	NA	NA	TRBJ2-2	CASRSQWNTGELFF	TGCGCCAGCCGATCTCAGTGGAACACCGGGGAGCTGTTTTTT
TRBV13	NA	TRBD1	TRBJ2-7	CASRNGTGVFYEQYF	TGTGCCAGCAGAAATGGGACAGGGGTATTCTACGAGCAGTACTTC
TRBV11-2	NA	TRBD1	TRBJ2-7	CASSLAHRGANTLYEQYF	TGTGCCAGCAGCTTAGCGCACAGGGGGGCTAACACTCTCTACGAGCAGTACTTC
TRBV29-1	NA	TRBD2	TRBJ2-3	CSVTGLAGVKDTQYF	TGCAGCGTTACCGGACTAGCGGGAGTGAAAGATACGCAGTATTTT
TRBV28	few	NA	TRBJ2-6	CASRRTGSSGANVLTF	TGTGCCAGCAGGCGAACAGGGAGCTCTGGGGCCAACGTCCTGACTTTC
TRBV6-6	NA	NA	TRBJ2-7	CASRSLGYEQYF	TGTGCCAGCCGGTCCTTGGGTTACGAGCAGTACTTC
TRBV6-4	few	NA	TRBJ2-1	CASSPRAGSYNEQFF	TGTGCCAGCAGTCCTAGAGCAGGCTCCTACAATGAGCAGTTCTTC
TRBV6-1	once	NA	TRBJ1-2	CASSENRPSFGSGYTF	TGTGCCAGCAGTGAAAACCGCCCGTCGTTCGGGAGCGGCTACACCTTC
TRBV7-9	medium-sized	NA	TRBJ2-1	CASSLGGQFF	TGTGCCAGCAGCTTAGGCGGGCAGTTCTTC
TRBV5-6	NA	NA	TRBJ2-7	CASSSGTKQYEQYF	TGTGCCAGCAGCTCAGGCACAAAACAATACGAGCAGTACTTC
TRBV2	few	TRBD1	TRBJ2-7	CASNTGTGGSEQYF	TGTGCCAGCAATACCGGGACAGGGGGCAGCGAGCAGTACTTC
TRBV25-1	once	NA	TRBJ2-3	CASSVQGPTDTQYF	TGTGCCAGCAGTGTACAGGGCCCCACAGATACGCAGTATTTT
TRBV6-6	NA	NA	TRBJ2-3	CASSTWDTQYF	TGTGCCAGCAGCACGTGGGATACGCAGTATTTT
TRBV2	NA	NA	TRBJ1-1	CASSELQLGTEAFF	TGTGCCAGCAGTGAACTACAGCTGGGGACTGAAGCTTTCTTT
TRBV19	NA	TRBD2	TRBJ2-1	CASSNGGLAGDGAPYNEQFF	TGTGCCAGTAGTAACGGAGGGCTAGCGGGAGACGGGGCTCCCTACAATGAGCAGTTCTTC
TRBV4-1	NA	TRBD1	TRBJ2-7	CASSQYPGDRGFDEQYF	TGCGCCAGCAGCCAATATCCTGGGGACAGGGGTTTTGACGAGCAGTACTTC
TRBV29-1	NA	NA	TRBJ2-6	CSVEDQGTLSGANVLTF	TGCAGCGTTGAAGATCAAGGAACCCTCTCTGGGGCCAACGTCCTGACTTTC
TRBV25-1	NA	TRBD1	TRBJ1-1	CASSRGQGNTEAFF	TGTGCCAGCAGTCGTGGACAGGGGAACACTGAAGCTTTCTTT
TRBV6-6	NA	NA	TRBJ1-5	CASGTTGLDQPQHF	TGTGCCAGCGGAACGACAGGTTTGGATCAGCCCCAGCATTTT
TRBV28	few	NA	TRBJ1-2	CATKHTHYGYTF	TGTGCCACCAAACACACGCACTATGGCTACACCTTC
TRBV7-6	NA	NA	TRBJ2-7	CASSLGAGSYEQYF	TGTGCCAGCAGCTTAGGGGCGGGGAGCTACGAGCAGTACTTC